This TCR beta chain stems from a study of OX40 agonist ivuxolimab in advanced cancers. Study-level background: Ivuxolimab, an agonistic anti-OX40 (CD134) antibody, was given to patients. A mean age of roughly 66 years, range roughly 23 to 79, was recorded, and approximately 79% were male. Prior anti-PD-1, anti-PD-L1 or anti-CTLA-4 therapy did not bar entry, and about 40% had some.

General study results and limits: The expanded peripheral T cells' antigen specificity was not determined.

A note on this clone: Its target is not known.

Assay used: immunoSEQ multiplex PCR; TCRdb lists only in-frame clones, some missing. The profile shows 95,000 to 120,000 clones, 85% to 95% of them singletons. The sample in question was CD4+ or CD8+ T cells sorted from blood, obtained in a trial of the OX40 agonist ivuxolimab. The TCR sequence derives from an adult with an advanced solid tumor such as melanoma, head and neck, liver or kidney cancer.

CDR3 nucleotide sequence: TGTGCCAGCAGCCGCGGACAAGGCAATCAGCCCCAGCATTTT. This gives the protein CASSRGQGNQPQHF. This chain connects TRBV6-5 to TRBJ1-5; possible D gene TRBD1, 5 bases. This CDR3 comprises 14 residues. CDR1 is MNHEY and CDR2 is SVGAGI in the germline V gene. V was cut by 6 bases and J by 2 bases, with 11 bases left in between.